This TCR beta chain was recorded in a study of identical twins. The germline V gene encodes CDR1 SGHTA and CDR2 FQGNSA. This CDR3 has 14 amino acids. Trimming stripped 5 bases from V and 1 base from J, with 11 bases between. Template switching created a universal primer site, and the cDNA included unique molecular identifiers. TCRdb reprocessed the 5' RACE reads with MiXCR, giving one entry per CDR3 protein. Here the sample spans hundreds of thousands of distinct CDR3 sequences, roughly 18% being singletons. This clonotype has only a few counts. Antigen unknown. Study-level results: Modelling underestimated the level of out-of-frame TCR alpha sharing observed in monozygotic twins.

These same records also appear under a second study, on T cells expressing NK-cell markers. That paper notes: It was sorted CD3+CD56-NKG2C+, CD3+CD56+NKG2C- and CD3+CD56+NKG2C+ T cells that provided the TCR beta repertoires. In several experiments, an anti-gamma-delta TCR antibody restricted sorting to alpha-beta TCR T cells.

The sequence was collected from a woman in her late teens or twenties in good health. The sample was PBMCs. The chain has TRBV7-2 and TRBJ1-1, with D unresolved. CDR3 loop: CASSPQAGNTEAFF. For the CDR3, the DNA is TGTGCCAGCAGCCCCCAAGCCGGGAACACTGAAGCTTTCTTT.